This T cell receptor (beta chain) was sequenced for a study of blood T cell repertoires in COVID-19. TCRdb's copy holds only in-frame clones and misses some; the assay was immunoSEQ multiplex PCR. The sample carries just over 95,000 clones, around 81% recorded once. The V and J ends lost 4 bases and 4 bases respectively, with 11 bases between them. Per the germline V gene, CDR1 is SGHDT and CDR2 is YYEEEE. This CDR3 contains 13 residues. The source is a man aged 55 to 70 with acute or convalescent COVID-19. Sequencing was performed on peripheral blood. This chain uses TRBV5-6 with TRBJ1-1; D remains unclear. The CDR3 bases are TGTGCCAGCAGCCCCCCCGATAGCACTGAAGCTTTCTTT. Protein product: CASSPPDSTEAFF.